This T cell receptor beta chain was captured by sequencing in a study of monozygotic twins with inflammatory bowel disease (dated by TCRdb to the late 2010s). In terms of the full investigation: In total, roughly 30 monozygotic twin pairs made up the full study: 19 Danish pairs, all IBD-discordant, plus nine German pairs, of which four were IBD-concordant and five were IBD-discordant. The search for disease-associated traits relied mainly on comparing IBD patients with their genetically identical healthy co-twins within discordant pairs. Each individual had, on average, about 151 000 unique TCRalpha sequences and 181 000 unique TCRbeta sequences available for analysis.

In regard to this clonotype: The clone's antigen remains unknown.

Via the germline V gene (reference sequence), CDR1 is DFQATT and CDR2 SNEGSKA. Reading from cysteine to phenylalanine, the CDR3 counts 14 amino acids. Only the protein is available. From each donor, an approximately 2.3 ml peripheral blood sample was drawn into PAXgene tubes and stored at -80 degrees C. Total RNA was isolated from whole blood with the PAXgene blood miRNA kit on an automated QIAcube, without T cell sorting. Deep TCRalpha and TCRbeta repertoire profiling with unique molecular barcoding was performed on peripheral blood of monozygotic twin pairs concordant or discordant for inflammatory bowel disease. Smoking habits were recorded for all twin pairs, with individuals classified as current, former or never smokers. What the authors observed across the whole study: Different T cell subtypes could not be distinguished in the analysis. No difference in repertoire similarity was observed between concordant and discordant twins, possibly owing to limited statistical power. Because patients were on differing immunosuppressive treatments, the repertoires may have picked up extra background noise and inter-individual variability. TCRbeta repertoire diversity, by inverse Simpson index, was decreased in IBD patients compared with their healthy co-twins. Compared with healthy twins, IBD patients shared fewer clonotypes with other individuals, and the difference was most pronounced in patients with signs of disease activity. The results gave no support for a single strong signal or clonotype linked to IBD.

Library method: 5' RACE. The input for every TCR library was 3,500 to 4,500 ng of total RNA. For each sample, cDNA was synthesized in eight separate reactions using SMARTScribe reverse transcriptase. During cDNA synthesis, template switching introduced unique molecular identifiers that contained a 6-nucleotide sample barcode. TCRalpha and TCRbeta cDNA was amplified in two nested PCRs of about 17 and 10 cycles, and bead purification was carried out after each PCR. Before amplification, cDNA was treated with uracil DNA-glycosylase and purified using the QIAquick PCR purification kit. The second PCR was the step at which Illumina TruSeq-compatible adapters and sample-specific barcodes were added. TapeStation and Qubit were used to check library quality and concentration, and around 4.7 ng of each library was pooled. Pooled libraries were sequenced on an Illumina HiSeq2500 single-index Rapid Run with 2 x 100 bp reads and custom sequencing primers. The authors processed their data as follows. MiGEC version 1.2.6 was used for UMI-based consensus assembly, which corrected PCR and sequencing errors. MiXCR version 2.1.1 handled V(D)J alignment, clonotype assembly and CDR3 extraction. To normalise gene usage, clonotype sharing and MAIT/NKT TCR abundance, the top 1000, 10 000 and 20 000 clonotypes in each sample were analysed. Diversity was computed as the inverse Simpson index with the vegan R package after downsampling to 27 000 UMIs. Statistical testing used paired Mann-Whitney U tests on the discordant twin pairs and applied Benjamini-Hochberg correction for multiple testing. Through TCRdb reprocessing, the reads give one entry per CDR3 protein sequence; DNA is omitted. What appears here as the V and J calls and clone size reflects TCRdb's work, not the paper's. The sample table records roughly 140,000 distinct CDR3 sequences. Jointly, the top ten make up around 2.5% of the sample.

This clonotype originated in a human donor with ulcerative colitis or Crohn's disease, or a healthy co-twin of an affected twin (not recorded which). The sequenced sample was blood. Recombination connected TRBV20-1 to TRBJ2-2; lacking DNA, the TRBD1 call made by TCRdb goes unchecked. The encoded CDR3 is CSARLTGRTGELFF.